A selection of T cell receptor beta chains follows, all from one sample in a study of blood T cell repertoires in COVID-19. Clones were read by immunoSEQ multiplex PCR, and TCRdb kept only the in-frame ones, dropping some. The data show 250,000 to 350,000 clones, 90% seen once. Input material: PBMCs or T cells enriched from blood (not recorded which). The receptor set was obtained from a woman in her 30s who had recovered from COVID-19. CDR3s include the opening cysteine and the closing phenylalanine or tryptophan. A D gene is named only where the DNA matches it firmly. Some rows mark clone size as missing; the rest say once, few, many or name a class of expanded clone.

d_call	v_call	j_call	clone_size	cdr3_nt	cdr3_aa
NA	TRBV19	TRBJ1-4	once	TGTGCCAGTAGTATGGGAGGAGCAACTAATGAAAAACTGTTTTTT	CASSMGGATNEKLFF
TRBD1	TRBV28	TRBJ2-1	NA	TGTGCCAGCCTAACCGGACAGGGGACCCACAATGAGCAGTTCTTC	CASLTGQGTHNEQFF
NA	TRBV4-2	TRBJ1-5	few	TGTGCCAGCAGCCAAGAGGGGCCGTCGGCCCAGCATTTT	CASSQEGPSAQHF
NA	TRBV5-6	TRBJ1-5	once	TGTGCCAGCAGCTCCGGGCCCCCTGGGAGCCAGCCCCAGCATTTT	CASSSGPPGSQPQHF
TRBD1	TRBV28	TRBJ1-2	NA	TGTGCCAGCAGTTTAGGGTCAACAGGGGGCTGGGGCTACACCTTC	CASSLGSTGGWGYTF
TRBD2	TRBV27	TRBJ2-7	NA	TGTGCCAGCAGTCCAGAATTCTTAGCGGGAGCAGTTTCCTACGAGCAGTACTTC	CASSPEFLAGAVSYEQYF
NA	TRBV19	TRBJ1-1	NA	TGTGCCAGTAGTATTGGGGCCGGGAACACTGAAGCTTTCTTT	CASSIGAGNTEAFF
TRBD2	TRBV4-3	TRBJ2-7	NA	TGCGCCAGCAGCCAAGGACTAGCGGGAGGGGCCTACGAGCAGTACTTC	CASSQGLAGGAYEQYF
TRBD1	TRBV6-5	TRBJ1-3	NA	TGTGCCAGCAGTATAACGGGACAGGGGTCGAACACCATATATTTT	CASSITGQGSNTIYF
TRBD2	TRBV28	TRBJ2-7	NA	TGTGCCAGCAGTACCTTTAGCGGGATATCCTACGAGCAGTACTTC	CASSTFSGISYEQYF
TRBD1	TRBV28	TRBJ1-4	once	TGTGCCAGCAGTGCCTCCGGGACAGACGCCCTAGAAGAAAAACTGTTTTTT	CASSASGTDALEEKLFF
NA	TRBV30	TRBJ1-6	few	TGTGCCTGGAAACAGAGCTCCTATAATTCACCCCTCCACTTT	CAWKQSSYNSPLHF
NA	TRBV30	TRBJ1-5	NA	TGTGCCTGGAGTCCCGTGGGAGACAATCAGCCCCAGCATTTT	CAWSPVGDNQPQHF
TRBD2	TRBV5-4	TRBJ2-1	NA	TGTGCCAGCAGCTCTAGCGGGAGGCCGGGCAATGAGCAGTTCTTC	CASSSSGRPGNEQFF
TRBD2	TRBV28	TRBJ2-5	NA	TGTGCCAGTCGGAGACCCTTAATCCGGGGAGGGCAAGAGACCCAGTACTTC	CASRRPLIRGGQETQYF
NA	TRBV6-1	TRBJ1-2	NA	TGTGCCAGCAGTGAAAAGCCGAGACTAGGGGGCTACACCTTC	CASSEKPRLGGYTF
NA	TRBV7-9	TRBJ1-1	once	TGTGCCAGCAGCCCCCGCGGGGGGACTGAAGCTTTCTTT	CASSPRGGTEAFF
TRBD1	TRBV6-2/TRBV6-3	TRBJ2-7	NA	TGTGCCAGCAGTTACTCGGCAGGGGGCTCCTACGAGCAGTACTTC	CASSYSAGGSYEQYF
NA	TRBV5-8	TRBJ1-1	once	TGTGCCAGCAGCTTTCGATTTTTAACAGATGAAGCTTTCTTT	CASSFRFLTDEAFF
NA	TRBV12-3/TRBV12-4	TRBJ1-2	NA	TGTGCCAGCAGTTTAGCAAACAGGGACGGCTACACCTTC	CASSLANRDGYTF
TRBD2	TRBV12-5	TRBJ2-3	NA	TGTGCTAGTGGTACCACTAGCGGGAGGGCTGGCACAGATACGCAGTATTTT	CASGTTSGRAGTDTQYF
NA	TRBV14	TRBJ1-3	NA	TGTGCCAGCAGACCCCGGGGGGGAAACACCATATATTTT	CASRPRGGNTIYF
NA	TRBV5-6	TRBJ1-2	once	TGTGCCAGCAGCTTGGCGGGGGTTAACTATGGCTACACCTTC	CASSLAGVNYGYTF
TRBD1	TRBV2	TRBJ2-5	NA	TGTGCCAGCAGCTTGCCGGGACAGGGGCGAGTAGAGACCCAGTACTTC	CASSLPGQGRVETQYF
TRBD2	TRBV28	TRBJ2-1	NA	TGTGCCAGCAGTTTATTAGGTGAGGCGGGAGACTACAATGAGCAGTTCTTC	CASSLLGEAGDYNEQFF
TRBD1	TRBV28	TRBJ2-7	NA	TGTGCCAGCCGGGACAGACCCACCTACGAGCAGTACTTC	CASRDRPTYEQYF
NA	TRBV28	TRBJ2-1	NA	TGTGCCAGCAGTCCCGGACAGAGCCATGAGCAGTTCTTC	CASSPGQSHEQFF
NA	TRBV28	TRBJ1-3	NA	TGTGCCAGCAGACTACCCGAAGGGGACTCTGGAAACACCATATATTTT	CASRLPEGDSGNTIYF
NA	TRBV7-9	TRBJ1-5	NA	TGTGCCAGCAGCTTAGAGGGCAGGGGAGATAGCAATCAGCCCCAGCATTTT	CASSLEGRGDSNQPQHF
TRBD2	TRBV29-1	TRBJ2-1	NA	TGCAGCGTTGAAATGGGGGGGTTTACCCACAATGAGCAGTTCTTC	CSVEMGGFTHNEQFF
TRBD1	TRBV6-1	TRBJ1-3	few	TGTGCCAGCAGTGGAAGCCTATGGGACAGGGGAACGGACTCTGGAAACACCATATATTTT	CASSGSLWDRGTDSGNTIYF
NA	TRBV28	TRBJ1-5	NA	TGTGCCAGCAGTTTACCAGGGATGAGTCAGCCCCAGCATTTT	CASSLPGMSQPQHF
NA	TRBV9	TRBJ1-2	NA	TGTGCCAGCAGCGTAAACCAGATTTATGGCTACACCTTC	CASSVNQIYGYTF
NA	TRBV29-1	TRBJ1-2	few	TGCAGCGTTGAGCGGCAGAGGGAAGGCTACACCTTC	CSVERQREGYTF
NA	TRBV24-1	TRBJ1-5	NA	TGTGCCACCGCAACAGGGTTAACGGGCCAGCCCCAGCATTTT	CATATGLTGQPQHF
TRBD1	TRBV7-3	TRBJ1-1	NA	TGTGCCAGCAGTTTGGACAGGGCGGCTGAAGCTTTCTTT	CASSLDRAAEAFF
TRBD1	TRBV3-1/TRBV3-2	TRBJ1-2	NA	TGTGCCAGCAGCCCGGACAGGGGATATGGCTACACCTTC	CASSPDRGYGYTF
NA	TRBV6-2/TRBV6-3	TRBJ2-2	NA	TGTGCCAGCAGTCGCCTCGCCGAGGTAGGCGGGGAGCTGTTTTTT	CASSRLAEVGGELFF
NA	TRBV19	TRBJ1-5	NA	TGTGCCAGTCGACCCTCCGGGACATTGGATCAGCCCCAGCATTTT	CASRPSGTLDQPQHF
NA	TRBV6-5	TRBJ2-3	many	TGTGCCAGCAGTTACGGCGGCGGTAGCACAATGTCTACGCAGTATTTT	CASSYGGGSTMSTQYF
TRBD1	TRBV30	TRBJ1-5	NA	TGTGCCTGGAGTGCCGGGACAGCTTCTAATCAGCCCCAGCATTTT	CAWSAGTASNQPQHF
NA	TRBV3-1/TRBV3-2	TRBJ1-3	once	TGTGCCAGCAGCCAAACGACTGACTCTGGAAACACCATATATTTT	CASSQTTDSGNTIYF
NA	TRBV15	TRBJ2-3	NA	TGTGCCACCAGCAGAGAGGCCGAGCCTGGGAGAAATACGCAGTATTTT	CATSREAEPGRNTQYF
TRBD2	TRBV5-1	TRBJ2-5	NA	TGCGCCAGCAAACTCTCGGGGCTAGCGGGAGGTGGGGAGACCCAGTACTTC	CASKLSGLAGGGETQYF
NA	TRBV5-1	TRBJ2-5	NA	TGCGCCAGCAGCCATAGGGGGGTGCGGGGGCAAGAGACCCAGTACTTC	CASSHRGVRGQETQYF